This TCR beta chain was obtained from a study of glioma-infiltrating T cells. General observations from the study: CDR3 overlap between tissue and blood was very small. Non-neoplastic patients had below-expected tissue-blood divergence, while all gliomas exceeded expectation.

Germline values: CDR1 DFQATT, CDR2 SNEGSKA (reference sequence). With 5 bases removed from V and 2 bases from J, the gap between germline ends came to 9 bases. The CDR3 has 12 residues. Using RNA template, CDR3s of TCR alpha and beta were amplified with iRepertoire arm-PCR. Tissue mRNA or PBMC total RNA, about 95-450 ng, went into one-step reverse transcription and amplification. Via MiXCR, TCRdb re-called the multiplex PCR reads, giving one row per CDR3 protein. The table includes 110,000 or so distinct CDR3 sequences, less than 30% detected once. This clonotype was seen ten or more times. The target antigen is unknown.

Sequencing was carried out using glioma tissue, nonneoplastic brain tissue, or PBMCs (not recorded which). The chain links TRBV20-1 to TRBJ1-1; D ambiguous. This receptor was obtained from a human donor with low-grade glioma or glioblastoma, undergoing nonglioma brain surgery, or in good health (not recorded which). The CDR3 sequence: CSAPLGNTEAFF. DNA for the CDR3: TGCAGTGCTCCCCTGGGAAACACTGAAGCTTTCTTT.